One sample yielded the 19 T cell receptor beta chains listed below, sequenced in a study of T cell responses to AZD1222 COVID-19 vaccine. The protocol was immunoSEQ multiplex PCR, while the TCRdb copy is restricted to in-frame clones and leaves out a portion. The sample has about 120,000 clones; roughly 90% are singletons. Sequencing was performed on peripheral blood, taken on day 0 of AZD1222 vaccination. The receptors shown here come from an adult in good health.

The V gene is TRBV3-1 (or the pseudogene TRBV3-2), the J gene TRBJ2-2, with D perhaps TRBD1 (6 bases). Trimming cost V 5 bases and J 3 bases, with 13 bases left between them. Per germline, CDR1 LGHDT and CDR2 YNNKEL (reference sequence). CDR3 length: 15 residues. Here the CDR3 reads CASSVETGYTGELFF. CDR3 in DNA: TGTGCCAGCAGCGTAGAAACAGGGTACACCGGGGAGCTGTTTTTT.

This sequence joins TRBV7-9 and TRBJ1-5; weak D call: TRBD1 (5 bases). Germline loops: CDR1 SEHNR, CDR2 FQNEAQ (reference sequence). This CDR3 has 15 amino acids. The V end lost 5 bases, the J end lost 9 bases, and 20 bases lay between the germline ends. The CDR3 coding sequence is TGTGCCAGCAGCCGGACCGGGACGACAATCACGCCCCAGCATTTT. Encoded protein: CASSRTGTTITPQHF.

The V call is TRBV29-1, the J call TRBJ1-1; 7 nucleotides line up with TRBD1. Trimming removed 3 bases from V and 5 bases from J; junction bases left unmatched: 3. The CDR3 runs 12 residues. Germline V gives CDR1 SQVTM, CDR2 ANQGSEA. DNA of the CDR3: TGCAGCGTTGATGAACAGGGGACTGAAGCTTTCTTT. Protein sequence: CSVDEQGTEAFF. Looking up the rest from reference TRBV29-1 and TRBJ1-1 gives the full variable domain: SAVISQKPSRDICQRGTSLTIQCQVDSQVTMMFWYRQQPGQSLTLIATANQGSEATYESGFVIDKFPISRPNLTFSTLTVSNMSPEDSSIYLCSVDEQGTEAFFGQGTRLTVV.

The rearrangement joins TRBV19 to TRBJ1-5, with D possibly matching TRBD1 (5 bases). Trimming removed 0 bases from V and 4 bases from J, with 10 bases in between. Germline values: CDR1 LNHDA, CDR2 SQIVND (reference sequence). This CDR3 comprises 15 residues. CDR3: CASSIDDNRNQPQHF. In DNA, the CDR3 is TGTGCCAGTAGTATAGATGATAACAGGAATCAGCCCCAGCATTTT. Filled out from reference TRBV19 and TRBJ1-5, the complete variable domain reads DGGITQSPKYLFRKEGQNVTLSCEQNLNHDAMYWYRQDPGQGLRLIYYSQIVNDFQKGDIAEGYSVSREKKESFPLTVTSAQKNPTAFYLCASSIDDNRNQPQHFGDGTRLSIL.

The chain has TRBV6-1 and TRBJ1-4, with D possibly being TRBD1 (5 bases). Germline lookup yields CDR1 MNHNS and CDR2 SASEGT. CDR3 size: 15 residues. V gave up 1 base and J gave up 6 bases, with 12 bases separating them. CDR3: CASSEGGTGYEKLFF. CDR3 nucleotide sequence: TGTGCCAGCAGTGAAGGGGGGACGGGATATGAAAAACTGTTTTTT.

CDR3: CASSLEVYSYNEQFF. CDR3 DNA: TGTGCCAGCAGCTTAGAGGTATACTCCTACAATGAGCAGTTCTTC. The V gene is TRBV7-6, the J gene TRBJ2-1; D is unresolved. Trimming left V 1 base short and J 0 bases short, with 7 bases between. Germline CDR1 and CDR2: SGHVS and FNYEAQ. The CDR3 is 15 residues long. Complete variable domain (other parts from reference TRBV7-6 and TRBJ2-1): GAGVSQSPRYKVTKRGQDVALRCDPISGHVSLYWYRQALGQGPEFLTYFNYEAQQDKSGLPNDRFSAERPEGSISTLTIQRTEQRDSAMYRCASSLEVYSYNEQFFGPGTRLTVL.

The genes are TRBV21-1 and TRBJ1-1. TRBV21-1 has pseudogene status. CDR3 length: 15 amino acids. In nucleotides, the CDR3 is TGTGCCAGCAGCAAACTGATGTCAGGGACGACTGAAGCTTTCTTT. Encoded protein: CASSKLMSGTTEAFF.

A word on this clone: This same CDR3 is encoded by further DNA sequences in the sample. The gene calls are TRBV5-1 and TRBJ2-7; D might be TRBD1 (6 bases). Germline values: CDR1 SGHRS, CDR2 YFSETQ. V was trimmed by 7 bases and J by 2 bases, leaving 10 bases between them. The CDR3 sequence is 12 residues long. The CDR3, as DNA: TGCGCCAGCCGGGACACAACCTACGAGCAGTACTTC. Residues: CASRDTTYEQYF.

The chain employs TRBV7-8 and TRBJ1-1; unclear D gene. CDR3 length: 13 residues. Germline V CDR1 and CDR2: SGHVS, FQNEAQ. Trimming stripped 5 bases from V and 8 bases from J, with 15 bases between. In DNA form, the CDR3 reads TGTGCCAGCAGCCCGGCGGGCGTTTCAGAAGCTTTCTTT. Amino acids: CASSPAGVSEAFF.

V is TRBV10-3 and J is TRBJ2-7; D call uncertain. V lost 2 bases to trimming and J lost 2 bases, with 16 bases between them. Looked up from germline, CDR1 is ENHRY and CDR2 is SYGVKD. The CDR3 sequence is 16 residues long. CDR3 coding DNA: TGTGCCATCAGTGAGCCCCGATCGACCCCGGCCTACGAGCAGTACTTC. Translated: CAISEPRSTPAYEQYF.

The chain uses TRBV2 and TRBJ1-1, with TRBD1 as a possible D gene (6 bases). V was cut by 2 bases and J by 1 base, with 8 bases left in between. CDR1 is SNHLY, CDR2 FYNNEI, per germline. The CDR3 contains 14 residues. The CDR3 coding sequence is TGTGCCAGCAGTGAAAACAGGGCGAACACTGAAGCTTTCTTT. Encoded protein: CASSENRANTEAFF.

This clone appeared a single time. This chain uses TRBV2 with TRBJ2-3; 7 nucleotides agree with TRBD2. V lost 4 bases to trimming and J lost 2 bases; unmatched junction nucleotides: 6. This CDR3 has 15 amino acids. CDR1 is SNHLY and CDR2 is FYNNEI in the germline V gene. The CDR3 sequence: CASSGAGAFTDTQYF. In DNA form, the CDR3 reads TGTGCCAGCAGTGGGGCGGGAGCCTTCACAGATACGCAGTATTTT.

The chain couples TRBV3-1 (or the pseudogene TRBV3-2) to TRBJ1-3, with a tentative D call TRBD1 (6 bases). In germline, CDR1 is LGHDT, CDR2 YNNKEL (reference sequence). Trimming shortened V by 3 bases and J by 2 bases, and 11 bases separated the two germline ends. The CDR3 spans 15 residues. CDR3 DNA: TGTGCCAGCAGCCACAGGGGAACAGCTGGAAACACCATATATTTT. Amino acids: CASSHRGTAGNTIYF.

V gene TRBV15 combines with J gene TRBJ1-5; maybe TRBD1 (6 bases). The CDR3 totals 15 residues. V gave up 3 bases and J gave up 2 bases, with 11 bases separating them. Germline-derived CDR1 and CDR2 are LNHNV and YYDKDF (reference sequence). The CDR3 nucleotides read TGTGCCACCAGCAGCGTAAGACAGGGCAATCAGCCCCAGCATTTT. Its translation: CATSSVRQGNQPQHF.

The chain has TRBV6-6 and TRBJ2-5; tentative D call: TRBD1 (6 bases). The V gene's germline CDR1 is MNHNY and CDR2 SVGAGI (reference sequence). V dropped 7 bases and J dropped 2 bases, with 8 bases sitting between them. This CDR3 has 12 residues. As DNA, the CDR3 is TGTGCCAGCACGGGACAACAAGAGACCCAGTACTTC. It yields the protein CASTGQQETQYF.

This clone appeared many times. The CDR3: CASSEVAGEAETQYF. The CDR3 DNA follows: TGTGCCAGCAGTGAGGTGGCGGGGGAGGCGGAGACCCAGTACTTC. This sequence joins TRBV6-1 and TRBJ2-5; TRBD2 agrees at 7 bases. Germline V gene lookup returns CDR1 MNHNS and CDR2 SASEGT. J was trimmed by 5 bases and V by 3 bases; bases with no gene match: 9. This CDR3 spans 15 amino acids.

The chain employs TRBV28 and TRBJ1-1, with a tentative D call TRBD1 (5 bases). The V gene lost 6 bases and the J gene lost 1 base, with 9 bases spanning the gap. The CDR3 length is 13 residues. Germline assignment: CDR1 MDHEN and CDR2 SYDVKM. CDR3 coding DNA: TGTGCCAGCAGACAAGACAGGAACACTGAAGCTTTCTTT. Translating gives CASRQDRNTEAFF.

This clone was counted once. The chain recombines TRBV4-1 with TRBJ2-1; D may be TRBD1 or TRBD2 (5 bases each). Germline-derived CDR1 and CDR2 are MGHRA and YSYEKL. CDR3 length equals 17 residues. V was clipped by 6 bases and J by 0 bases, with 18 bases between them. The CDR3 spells CASSQTVPGSSYNEQFF. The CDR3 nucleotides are TGCGCCAGCAGTCAGACCGTTCCAGGGAGCTCCTACAATGAGCAGTTCTTC.

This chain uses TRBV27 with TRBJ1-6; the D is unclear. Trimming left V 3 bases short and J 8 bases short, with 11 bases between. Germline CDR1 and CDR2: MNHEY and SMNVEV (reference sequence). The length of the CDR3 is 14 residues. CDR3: CASSFGGPDSPLHF. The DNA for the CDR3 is TGTGCCAGCAGTTTTGGAGGGCCCGATTCACCCCTCCACTTT.